Listed below are T cell receptor beta chains from one sample, sequenced in a study of blood T cell repertoires in COVID-19. Profiling relied on immunoSEQ multiplex PCR, and the TCRdb table lists in-frame clones only, not all of them. The sample lists tens of thousands of clones, almost 90% occurring once. What was sequenced was peripheral blood. The receptors were sampled from a woman aged 80 or over with acute or convalescent COVID-19. CDR3s include the opening cysteine and the closing phenylalanine or tryptophan. D genes are given only for firm matches. Rows give clone size only sometimes, using once, few, many, or a class for an expanded clone.

once,TRBV6-2/TRBV6-3,TRBJ2-3,.,CASSTPVAGAQRTQYF,TGTGCCAGCAGTACCCCGGTGGCGGGGGCCCAAAGGACGCAGTATTTT
.,TRBV19,TRBJ2-2,.,CASSIDHGPRGTGELFF,TGTGCCAGTAGTATAGATCACGGCCCCAGGGGCACCGGGGAGCTGTTTTTT
.,TRBV19,TRBJ1-3,.,CASSMSVGGNTIYF,TGTGCCAGTAGTATGTCGGTTGGTGGAAACACCATATATTTT
.,TRBV27,TRBJ2-3,TRBD1,CASCSRRDRGCRDTQYF,TGTGCCAGCTGTTCCCGTCGGGACAGGGGTTGTAGAGATACGCAGTATTTT
.,TRBV7-2,TRBJ2-7,TRBD2,CASSQSGTSGSFSYEQYF,TGTGCCAGCAGCCAATCCGGGACTAGCGGGAGTTTCTCCTACGAGCAGTACTTC
once,TRBV9,TRBJ2-5,TRBD1,CASSAQGELQTQYF,TGTGCCAGCAGCGCGCAGGGGGAGTTGCAGACCCAGTACTTC
.,TRBV5-1,TRBJ2-2,.,CASSLEAGMGGELFF,TGCGCCAGCAGCTTGGAGGCGGGTATGGGCGGGGAGCTGTTTTTT
.,TRBV6-5,TRBJ2-7,TRBD1,CASSQGATWYEQYF,TGTGCCAGCAGTCAGGGGGCTACTTGGTACGAGCAGTACTTC
.,TRBV5-8,TRBJ2-5,.,CASSGGAQETQYF,TGTGCCAGCAGCGGGGGGGCCCAAGAGACCCAGTACTTC
.,TRBV6-1,TRBJ2-2,TRBD2,CASSELGASGSRVGELFF,TGTGCCAGCAGTGAACTAGGGGCTAGCGGGAGTAGGGTCGGGGAGCTGTTTTTT
.,TRBV6-5,TRBJ1-6,TRBD1,CASRPGTGLSALHF,TGTGCCAGCAGACCCGGGACAGGCCTATCGGCCCTCCACTTT
.,TRBV5-1,TRBJ1-2,TRBD1,CASSFETGGFSGYTF,TGCGCCAGCAGCTTCGAGACAGGGGGTTTTAGTGGCTACACCTTC
.,TRBV5-1,TRBJ2-1,.,CASSVGGRDNEQFF,TGCGCCAGCAGCGTTGGCGGGCGGGATAATGAGCAGTTCTTC
.,TRBV5-6,TRBJ2-1,.,CASSSWNRGENEQFF,TGTGCCAGCAGCTCCTGGAACCGCGGTGAGAATGAGCAGTTCTTC
.,TRBV6-5,TRBJ2-3,TRBD2,CASSKLAGTDTQYF,TGTGCCAGCAGTAAACTAGCGGGGACGGATACGCAGTATTTT
.,TRBV30,TRBJ2-1,TRBD1,CAWSTGQGGYNEQFF,TGTGCCTGGAGTACCGGACAGGGGGGATACAATGAGCAGTTCTTC
.,TRBV5-6,TRBJ1-2,TRBD1,CASRLRRDSSYGYTF,TGTGCCAGCAGGTTGAGAAGGGACAGCTCATATGGCTACACCTTC
.,TRBV19,TRBJ2-6,TRBD2,CASSIKVGGAGANVLTF,TGTGCCAGTAGTATAAAGGTTGGGGGGGCTGGGGCCAACGTCCTGACTTTC
.,TRBV3-1/TRBV3-2,TRBJ2-1,.,CASSPSGGEIRGEQFF,TGTGCCAGCAGCCCCTCCGGAGGGGAGATCCGCGGCGAGCAGTTCTTC
.,TRBV7-2,TRBJ2-3,TRBD1,CASSFGQGNTDTQYF,TGTGCCAGCAGCTTCGGACAGGGAAACACAGATACGCAGTATTTT
.,TRBV6-5,TRBJ2-3,TRBD1,CASSRRQGDTQYF,TGTGCCAGCAGCCGGCGACAGGGAGATACGCAGTATTTT
.,TRBV11-2,TRBJ2-5,.,CASSLDRAGTQYF,TGTGCCAGCAGCTTAGATCGAGCCGGGACCCAGTACTTC
.,TRBV6-2/TRBV6-3,TRBJ1-5,.,CASSYVYGSNQPQHF,TGTGCCAGCAGTTACGTATACGGGTCGAATCAGCCCCAGCATTTT
.,TRBV6-5,TRBJ2-5,.,CASTSQETQYF,TGTGCCAGCACCTCCCAAGAGACCCAGTACTTC
.,TRBV6-6,TRBJ1-1,TRBD1,CASSKRQGMNTEAFF,TGTGCCAGCAGTAAACGACAGGGGATGAACACTGAAGCTTTCTTT
.,TRBV12-5,TRBJ2-1,TRBD1,CASGRGTGGTNEQFF,TGTGCTAGTGGCCGAGGGACAGGGGGGACCAATGAGCAGTTCTTC
.,TRBV15,TRBJ2-2,.,CATSADQGELFF,TGTGCCACCAGCGCGGATCAGGGGGAGCTGTTTTTT
.,TRBV7-8,TRBJ2-5,.,CASSLAVGDQETQYF,TGTGCCAGCAGCTTAGCGGTAGGGGACCAAGAGACCCAGTACTTC
.,TRBV27,TRBJ2-3,.,CARSFQGRRGDTQYF,TGTGCCAGATCTTTCCAGGGAAGAAGAGGCGATACGCAGTATTTT
.,TRBV7-2,TRBJ2-7,TRBD2,CASSLAGGAYEQYF,TGTGCCAGCAGCTTAGCCGGGGGGGCCTACGAGCAGTACTTC
once,TRBV6-6,TRBJ1-6,.,CASSYGPGDGAPLHF,TGTGCCAGCAGTTACGGCCCGGGGGACGGAGCACCCCTCCACTTT
.,TRBV7-2,TRBJ1-2,TRBD1,CASSPGQGASGYTF,TGTGCCAGCAGCCCGGGACAGGGGGCGTCTGGCTACACCTTC
.,TRBV7-3,TRBJ2-1,TRBD1,CASSPGTGGDEQFF,TGTGCCAGCAGCCCCGGGACAGGGGGCGACGAGCAGTTCTTC
once,TRBV18,TRBJ2-5,.,CASSPRDFEETQYF,TGTGCCAGCTCACCGAGGGACTTTGAAGAGACCCAGTACTTC
.,TRBV7-2,TRBJ2-1,.,CASSLASGYNEQFF,TGTGCCAGCAGCTTAGCTAGCGGCTACAATGAGCAGTTCTTC
.,TRBV30,TRBJ1-1,TRBD1,CAWSEGQSTEAFF,TGTGCCTGGAGTGAGGGACAGAGCACTGAAGCTTTCTTT
once,TRBV7-2,TRBJ1-1,.,CASSLLADRNTEAFF,TGTGCCAGCAGCCTCCTAGCGGACAGGAACACTGAAGCTTTCTTT
.,TRBV27,TRBJ1-2,TRBD1,CASSKLGRDRVVANYGYTF,TGTGCCAGCAGTAAACTGGGCCGGGACAGGGTCGTGGCTAACTATGGCTACACCTTC
few,TRBV2,TRBJ2-2,TRBD2,CASTGTTRIGELFF,TGTGCCAGCACCGGGACTACCCGAATTGGGGAGCTGTTTTTT
few,TRBV6-6,TRBJ1-2,TRBD1,CASSYSDRGNGYTF,TGTGCCAGCAGTTACTCCGACAGGGGAAATGGCTACACCTTC
.,TRBV11-3,TRBJ2-3,TRBD2,CASSQGLAPSTDTQYF,TGTGCCAGCAGCCAGGGACTAGCGCCCTCCACAGATACGCAGTATTTT
few,TRBV3-1/TRBV3-2,TRBJ2-2,.,CASSDAASRGWNTGELFF,TGTGCCAGCAGCGATGCCGCAAGCAGGGGCTGGAACACCGGGGAGCTGTTTTTT
.,TRBV7-9,TRBJ2-3,TRBD1,CASSSDRGADTQYF,TGTGCCAGCAGCTCGGACAGGGGAGCAGATACGCAGTATTTT
.,TRBV7-2,TRBJ2-7,TRBD2,CASSSRGGGVRLYSYEQYF,TGTGCCAGCAGCTCCCGAGGCGGGGGGGTAAGACTCTACTCCTACGAGCAGTACTTC
.,TRBV14,TRBJ1-2,.,CASSPTAGRSYGYTF,TGTGCCAGCAGCCCCACGGCAGGCCGCAGCTATGGCTACACCTTC
.,TRBV7-2,TRBJ1-3,.,CADRGPGNTIYF,TGTGCCGATAGGGGTCCTGGAAACACCATATATTTT
.,TRBV7-9,TRBJ1-3,.,CASSPSLAWISGNTIYF,TGTGCCAGCAGCCCCTCCCTAGCCTGGATCTCTGGAAACACCATATATTTT
.,TRBV5-1,TRBJ1-1,TRBD1,CASSLSARGRTEAFF,TGCGCCAGCAGCTTGTCGGCCAGGGGGCGAACTGAAGCTTTCTTT
.,TRBV9,TRBJ1-5,.,CASSSGINQPQHF,TGTGCCAGCAGCTCCGGTATCAATCAGCCCCAGCATTTT
.,TRBV7-9,TRBJ1-5,.,CASSLAGGQPNQPQHF,TGTGCCAGCAGCTTAGCGGGAGGACAACCCAATCAGCCCCAGCATTTT
.,TRBV20-1,TRBJ2-3,TRBD1,CSASRPGQGSSTDTQYF,TGCAGTGCTAGTCGCCCGGGACAGGGGAGTTCCACAGATACGCAGTATTTT
.,TRBV6-6,TRBJ2-7,.,CASSGPYEQYF,TGTGCCAGCAGCGGTCCCTACGAGCAGTACTTC
.,TRBV9,TRBJ1-2,.,CASVRDYGYTF,TGTGCCAGCGTTCGGGACTATGGCTACACCTTC
.,TRBV19,TRBJ1-6,TRBD1,CASRPTGYNSPLHF,TGTGCCAGTAGACCGACAGGGTATAATTCACCCCTCCACTTT
.,TRBV6-5,TRBJ2-1,.,CAVGAELNSYNEQFF,TGTGCCGTTGGGGCAGAACTCAACTCCTACAATGAGCAGTTCTTC